This TCR beta chain was sequenced for a study of blood T cell repertoires in COVID-19. Whole-study context: Acute-phase and convalescent COVID-19 samples originated in the United States, Italy and Spain. PBMCs, B-cell-depleted T cells, or T cells were the source of the cDNA or gDNA that made up the material.

In the authors' workflow: Reference gene primers were amplified, and this amplification served to estimate nucleated cell counts. Repertoires were generated with immunoSEQ multiplex PCR, while TCRdb's copy carries only in-frame clones and drops some. V and J calls and clone size are as listed in that table; D and trimming were resolved from the DNA. The sample gives about 140,000 clones, 80% to 85% of which show up once; 4% is in the top ten. CDR3 length equals 17 residues. Germline V gene lookup returns CDR1 SGDLS and CDR2 YYNGEE. J lost 3 bases, V lost 4 bases, and 13 bases had no gene match. The chain has TRBV9 and TRBJ2-3, with 8 bases aligning to TRBD2. This sequence was found in a woman aged 60 to 75 with acute or convalescent COVID-19. Sequencing input: peripheral blood. The CDR3: CASSRRAGEIGTDTQYF. CDR3 DNA sequence: TGTGCCAGCAGCAGACGAGCGGGAGAAATCGGGACAGATACGCAGTATTTT.